This entry is about one TCR beta chain. The antigen is undetermined. The entry originates in a study of T cell responses to AZD1222 COVID-19 vaccine. Sequencing was performed with immunoSEQ multiplex PCR; in TCRdb, only in-frame clones are kept and a portion is missing. The repertoire holds 85,000 to 130,000 clones, with about nine tenths as singletons. The germline V gene encodes CDR1 LNHDA and CDR2 SQIVND (reference sequence). The CDR3 sequence is 16 residues long. The ends were cut back, 5 bases at V and 2 bases at J, with 17 bases in the middle. Study-wide points: Repertoire sampling occurred only after the peak T cell response.

This clonotype was obtained from an adult who received the AZD1222 COVID-19 vaccine. V usage is TRBV19 and J usage is TRBJ2-3; D gene uncertain. Sample: peripheral blood, taken 28 days after the second AZD1222 dose. The CDR3 sequence: CASSAFYLGNTDTQYF. As DNA, the CDR3 is TGTGCCAGTAGTGCGTTCTATTTAGGGAACACAGATACGCAGTATTTT. Drawing the rest from reference TRBV19 and TRBJ2-3, the complete variable domain is DGGITQSPKYLFRKEGQNVTLSCEQNLNHDAMYWYRQDPGQGLRLIYYSQIVNDFQKGDIAEGYSVSREKKESFPLTVTSAQKNPTAFYLCASSAFYLGNTDTQYFGPGTRLTVL.